These 16 T cell receptor beta chains came from one sample sequenced in a study of blood T cell repertoires in COVID-19. The data were produced by immunoSEQ multiplex PCR, yet TCRdb's version contains in-frame clones alone and is incomplete. The data show about 250,000 clones, about nine tenths seen once. The specimen sequenced was peripheral blood. These receptor sequences come from a woman aged 30 to 39 with COVID-19, enrolled during active disease.

This clone showed up just once. The genes are TRBV6-2 or TRBV6-3 and TRBJ2-7; a weak D match, TRBD1 (6 bases). The germline V gene has CDR1 MNHEY and CDR2 SVGEGT. V was pared by 5 bases and J by 6 bases, with 14 bases between. There are 13 residues in the CDR3. CDR3 amino acids: CASSKIGQTEQYV. As DNA, the CDR3 is TGTGCCAGCAGTAAAATAGGACAGACCGAGCAGTACGTC.

The chain has TRBV7-9 and TRBJ2-3; 11 bases fit TRBD2. The CDR3 is made up of 17 amino acids. The V gene's germline CDR1 is SEHNR and CDR2 FQNEAQ (reference sequence). DNA for the CDR3: TGTGCTCCCGAAGGACTAGCGGGTAACCCTAGCACAGATACGCAGTATTTT. It specifies CAPEGLAGNPSTDTQYF.

The rearrangement links TRBV12-2 to TRBJ1-3. TRBV12-2 is a pseudogene locus. This CDR3 has 15 amino acids. This CDR3 reads CASPNGGSPGNTIYF. Written as DNA, the CDR3 is TGTGCAAGCCCGAACGGGGGGTCCCCTGGAAACACCATATATTTT.

This chain joins TRBV9 and TRBJ2-5; D is perhaps TRBD2 (7 bases). There are 14 residues in the CDR3. V shed 3 bases and J shed 5 bases, with 14 bases lying between them. Germline V gene lookup returns CDR1 SGDLS and CDR2 YYNGEE. The CDR3 reads CASSETGGRETQYF. For the CDR3, the DNA is TGTGCCAGCAGCGAGACCGGGGGGCGGGAGACCCAGTACTTC.

Only one count was recorded for this clone. The rearrangement uses TRBV7-9 and TRBJ1-4, with 7 bases aligning to TRBD1. The germline V gene has CDR1 SEHNR and CDR2 FQNEAQ (reference sequence). The CDR3 totals 12 residues. V dropped 7 bases and J dropped 8; count of bases not matched to a gene: 4. The CDR3 reads CASTATGEKLFF. The CDR3 region has the DNA TGTGCCAGCACCGCGACAGGGGAAAAACTGTTTTTT.

This clone was found once. The rearrangement uses TRBV12-3 or TRBV12-4 and TRBJ2-1; 8 bases are a match to TRBD1. The CDR3 is made up of 13 amino acids. The junction had 4 bases not matched to a gene; V was cut back by 8 bases and J by 4 bases. Here the CDR3 DNA reads TGTGCCAGCGCACGGACAGGGTACAATGAGCAGTTCTTC. Translated: CASARTGYNEQFF.

The chain joins TRBV10-1 to TRBJ2-1; D unclear. V lost 5 bases and J lost 9, with 14 bases in between. The germline gives CDR1 WNHNN, CDR2 SYGVQD (reference sequence). The CDR3 has 13 residues. The CDR3 DNA sequence: TGCGCCAGCAGTCTCCAGGCGTTGGGTGAGCAGTTCTTC. Its translation is CASSLQALGEQFF.

The chain has TRBV18 and TRBJ2-7; 9 bases map to TRBD1. This CDR3 is built from 16 residues. CDR1 is KGHSH and CDR2 is LQKENI in the germline V gene. V lost 1 base and J lost 5; bases outside the gene matches: 9. The CDR3, as DNA: TGTGCCAGCTCACCACGGTGGGTACAGGGGGCTGACGAGCAGTACTTC. Its translation: CASSPRWVQGADEQYF.

This clone was seen once. V usage is TRBV4-1 and J usage is TRBJ1-3; unclear D gene. V was shortened by 2 bases and J by 0 bases, with 8 bases between the two germline ends. Germline V gene data show CDR1 as MGHRA and CDR2 as YSYEKL. The CDR3 extends over 15 amino acids. In DNA form, the CDR3 reads TGCGCCAGCAGCCAAATCGGTTTCTCTGGAAACACCATATATTTT. Translated, it gives CASSQIGFSGNTIYF.

The J gene is TRBJ2-1, the V gene TRBV9, with 10 bases lining up with TRBD2. CDR3 length equals 16 residues. Germline V gene lookup returns CDR1 SGDLS and CDR2 YYNGEE. The J segment lost 5 bases and the V segment lost 0 bases, leaving 5 bases of the junction unmatched. CDR3 sequence: CASSVDGTSAHNEQFF. Here the CDR3 DNA reads TGTGCCAGCAGCGTAGATGGGACTAGCGCCCACAATGAGCAGTTCTTC.

The rearrangement links TRBV6-5 to TRBJ2-3; a possible D gene is TRBD2 (7 bases). The CDR3 length is 16 residues. V gave up 0 bases and J gave up 6 bases, with 16 bases separating them. CDR1 and CDR2 (germline): MNHEY, SVGAGI. CDR3 in DNA: TGTGCCAGCAGTTACTCGTTCGCGGGGGCCGCGGATACGCAGTATTTT. Amino acid sequence: CASSYSFAGAADTQYF.

This clone came up once. V gene TRBV19 combines with J gene TRBJ1-3; a weak D match, TRBD1 (6 bases). CDR3 size: 13 residues. CDR1 is LNHDA and CDR2 is SQIVND in the germline V gene (reference sequence). V was shortened by 6 bases and J by 2 bases, with 8 bases between the two germline ends. The CDR3 DNA is TGTGCCAGTAGGAAGGGGGCTGGAAACACCATATATTTT. It is translated as CASRKGAGNTIYF.

The chain employs TRBV5-1 and TRBJ1-1; D is unclear. Between the trimmed V and J ends, which lost 2 bases and 2 bases, there was a span of 13 bases. This CDR3 is built from 15 residues. The germline V gene encodes CDR1 SGHRS and CDR2 YFSETQ. The CDR3: CASSFYGQTNTEAFF. The CDR3 nucleotides are TGCGCCAGCAGCTTCTACGGTCAGACAAACACTGAAGCTTTCTTT.

The V call is TRBV19, the J call TRBJ1-5; D possibly corresponds to TRBD1 (5 bases). The V end lost 8 bases, the J end lost 7 bases, and 18 bases lay between the germline ends. The CDR3 has 14 residues. Germline CDR1 is LNHDA and CDR2 is SQIVND (reference sequence). CDR3: CASRFQGTDQPQHF. Written as DNA, the CDR3 is TGTGCCAGTCGATTTCAGGGTACAGACCAGCCCCAGCATTTT.

This rearrangement joins TRBV10-2 to TRBJ1-5; D possibly corresponds to TRBD1 (6 bases). The germline V gene encodes CDR1 WSHSY and CDR2 SAAADI. The CDR3 is 15 amino acids. Trimming stripped 2 bases from V and 3 bases from J, with 11 bases between. The CDR3 region has the DNA TGCGCCAGCAGTGAGGGAGGACAGATCAATCAGCCCCAGCATTTT. Translation gives CASSEGGQINQPQHF.

This clone showed up just once. The CDR3 DNA reads as TGTGCCAGCAGTTACTCGACAGGGCTTGAAGCTTTCTTT. This codes for CASSYSTGLEAFF. The chain carries TRBV6-5 and TRBJ1-1; TRBD1 agrees at 7 bases. The CDR3 sequence is 13 residues long. Looked up from germline, CDR1 is MNHEY and CDR2 is SVGAGI. J was trimmed by 7 bases and V by 0 bases; bases with no gene match: 2.